Below are 10 T cell receptor beta chains sequenced from a single sample in a study of vaccination effects on CD4 cells after COVID-19. No antigen is known for these receptors. Antigen-specific CD4+ T cell clonotypes were called by their expansion after viral peptide-pool culture in ViraFEST. The culture ran for around nine days before CD4+ T cells were isolated. Subjects were given two BNT162b2 or mRNA-1273 vaccine doses. Measured with immunoSEQ multiplex PCR; TCRdb has only the in-frame clones, and not every one. The repertoire holds 65,000 to 75,000 clones, with roughly 81% as singletons. Sequencing was performed on CD4+ T cells from PBMCs cultured with HCoV-229E spike peptides, taken after COVID-19 vaccination. These receptors were collected from a human donor who received a COVID-19 vaccine.

This clone was counted only a few times. The chain couples TRBV6-5 to TRBJ1-2; D unresolved. The CDR3 extends over 12 amino acids. Trimming shortened V by 2 bases and J by 7 bases, and 8 bases separated the two germline ends. Germline values: CDR1 MNHEY, CDR2 SVGAGI. The CDR3 region is CASSYGLGGYTF. The CDR3 DNA reads TGTGCCAGCAGTTACGGTTTGGGTGGCTACACCTTC.

The gene calls are TRBV2 and TRBJ1-4, with 7 positions matching TRBD1. Losses at the gene ends were 6 bases for V and 8 bases for J; bases not matched to a gene: 9. Per germline, CDR1 SNHLY and CDR2 FYNNEI. This CDR3 has 14 residues. In DNA form, the CDR3 reads TGTGCCAGCAGCGGCGGCAGGGGGGTGGAAAAACTGTTTTTT. Protein sequence: CASSGGRGVEKLFF.

The chain is built from TRBV6-5 and TRBJ1-4; no firm D call. V gave up 4 bases and J gave up 0 bases, with 12 bases separating them. Germline loops: CDR1 MNHEY, CDR2 SVGAGI. The CDR3 has 16 amino acids. CDR3 DNA: TGTGCCAGCAGTTCCCTCGCCAGTTCAACTAATGAAAAACTGTTTTTT. Its translation: CASSSLASSTNEKLFF.

The chain combines TRBV10-1 with TRBJ2-1; D unclear. Germline CDR1 and CDR2: WNHNN and SYGVQD (reference sequence). V was clipped by 6 bases and J by 2 bases, with 14 bases between them. The CDR3 is made up of 15 amino acids. This chain's CDR3 is CASSLRAFPYNEQFF. In DNA form, the CDR3 reads TGCGCCAGCAGCCTTAGGGCATTCCCCTACAATGAGCAGTTCTTC.

This clone was seen a handful of times. CDR3 in DNA: TGTGCCAGCAGTTACTCGATATGGGGTAGCAATCAGCCCCAGCATTTT. This translates into CASSYSIWGSNQPQHF. The V call is TRBV6-2 or TRBV6-3, the J call TRBJ1-5; D gene ambiguous. Germline V gives CDR1 MNHEY, CDR2 SVGEGT. The CDR3 consists of 16 residues. The germline V and J ends were trimmed by 0 bases and 0 bases, with 9 bases remaining between them.

V usage is TRBV4-1 and J usage is TRBJ2-5; 9 bases are shared with TRBD2. V gave up 4 bases and J gave up 5 bases; unmatched junction bases: 8. The V gene's germline CDR1 is MGHRA and CDR2 YSYEKL. This CDR3 has 15 residues. The chain's CDR3 is CASSLGGGAWETQYF. The CDR3, as DNA: TGCGCCAGCAGCCTGGGCGGGGGGGCGTGGGAGACCCAGTACTTC.

V is TRBV28 and J is TRBJ2-3; the D is unclear. Per the germline V gene, CDR1 is MDHEN and CDR2 is SYDVKM. Deletions cut 7 bases from V and 7 bases from J, with 15 bases between. The CDR3 totals 13 residues. The CDR3, as DNA: TGTGCCAGCAACGGTGCCAAGAGCAATACGCAGTATTTT. The encoded protein is CASNGAKSNTQYF.

This clone was counted only a few times. The chain joins TRBV5-6 to TRBJ1-2; no reliable D call. CDR1 is SGHDT and CDR2 is YYEEEE in the germline V gene. The V end lost 0 bases, the J end lost 5 bases, and 11 bases lay between the germline ends. CDR3 size: 14 residues. CDR3 residues: CASSLGRGSYGYTF. DNA for the CDR3: TGTGCCAGCAGCTTGGGCCGGGGAAGTTATGGCTACACCTTC.

The gene calls are TRBV6-5 and TRBJ2-1; 11 positions agree with TRBD2. In germline, CDR1 is MNHEY, CDR2 SVGAGI. The V gene end was trimmed by 7 bases and the J gene end by 5 bases; junction bases not matched to a gene: 7. The CDR3 runs to 15 residues. Written as DNA, the CDR3 is TGTGCCAGCACTCCTAGCGGGGGGCCAAACAATGAGCAGTTCTTC. Protein: CASTPSGGPNNEQFF.

This clone was observed a handful of times. The gene calls are TRBV28 and TRBJ2-3, with D hard to call. The CDR3 covers 15 residues. Trimming pared 6 bases from V and 4 bases from J, leaving 17 bases between. Germline V gene sequence: CDR1 MDHEN, CDR2 SYDVKM. As DNA, the CDR3 is TGTGCCAGCAGCAAAGGTGGCTCCCAAGCAGATACGCAGTATTTT. Its protein product is CASSKGGSQADTQYF.